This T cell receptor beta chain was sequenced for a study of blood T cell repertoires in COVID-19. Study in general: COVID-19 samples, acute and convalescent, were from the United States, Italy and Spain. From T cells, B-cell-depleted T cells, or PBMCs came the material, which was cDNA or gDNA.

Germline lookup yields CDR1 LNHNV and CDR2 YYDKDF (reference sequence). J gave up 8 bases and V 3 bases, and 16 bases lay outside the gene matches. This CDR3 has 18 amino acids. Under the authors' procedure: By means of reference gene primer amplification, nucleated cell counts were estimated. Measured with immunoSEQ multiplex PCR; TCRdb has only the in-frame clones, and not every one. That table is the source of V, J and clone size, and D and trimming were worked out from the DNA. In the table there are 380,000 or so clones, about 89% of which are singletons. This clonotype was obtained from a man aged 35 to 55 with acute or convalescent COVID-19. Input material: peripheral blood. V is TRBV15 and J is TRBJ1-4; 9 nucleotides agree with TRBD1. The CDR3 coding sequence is TGTGCCACCAGCAGCTCCCGGGACAGGGCAAACGGTCGGGAAAAACTGTTTTTT. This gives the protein CATSSSRDRANGREKLFF. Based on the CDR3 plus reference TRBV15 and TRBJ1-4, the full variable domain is DAMVIQNPRYQVTQFGKPVTLSCSQTLNHNVMYWYQQKSSQAPKLLFHYYDKDFNNEADTPDNFQSRRPNTSFCFLDIRSPGLGDTAMYLCATSSSRDRANGREKLFFGSGTQLSVL.